This T cell receptor beta chain appears in the sequencing data of a study of T cell responses to AZD1222 COVID-19 vaccine. The repertoire was sequenced with immunoSEQ multiplex PCR; TCRdb's copy has only in-frame clones and lacks some. The sample carries approximately 150,000 clones, roughly 91% recorded once. The ends were cut back, 2 bases at V and 6 bases at J, with 11 bases in the middle. The germline V gene has CDR1 MRHNA and CDR2 SNTAGT. The CDR3 is 14 amino acids. Both about-4-week and about-12-week second-dose recipients were combined. This chain connects TRBV6-4 to TRBJ1-5, with D possibly matching TRBD1 (6 bases). The sequence came from an adult who received the AZD1222 COVID-19 vaccine. The sample in question was peripheral blood, obtained 28 days after the second AZD1222 dose. CDR3 region: CASSDQAGVQPQHF. The DNA for the CDR3 is TGTGCCAGCAGTGACCAGGCAGGGGTTCAGCCCCAGCATTTT.